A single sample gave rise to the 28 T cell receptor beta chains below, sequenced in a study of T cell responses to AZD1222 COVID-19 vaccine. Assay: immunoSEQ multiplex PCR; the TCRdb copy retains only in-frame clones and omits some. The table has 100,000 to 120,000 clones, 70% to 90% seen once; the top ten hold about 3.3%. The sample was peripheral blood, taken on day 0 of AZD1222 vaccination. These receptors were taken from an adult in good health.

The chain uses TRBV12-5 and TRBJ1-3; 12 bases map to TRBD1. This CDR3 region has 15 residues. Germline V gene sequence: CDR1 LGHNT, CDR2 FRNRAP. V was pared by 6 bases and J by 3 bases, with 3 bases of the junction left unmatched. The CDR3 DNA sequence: TGTGCTAGTGGGAGGGACAGGGGGCATGGAAACACCATATATTTT. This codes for CASGRDRGHGNTIYF. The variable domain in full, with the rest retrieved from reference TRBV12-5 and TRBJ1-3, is DARVTQTPRHKVTEMGQEVTMRCQPILGHNTVFWYRQTMMQGLELLAYFRNRAPLDDSGMPKDRFSAEMPDATLATLKIQPSEPRDSAVYFCASGRDRGHGNTIYFGEGSWLTVV.

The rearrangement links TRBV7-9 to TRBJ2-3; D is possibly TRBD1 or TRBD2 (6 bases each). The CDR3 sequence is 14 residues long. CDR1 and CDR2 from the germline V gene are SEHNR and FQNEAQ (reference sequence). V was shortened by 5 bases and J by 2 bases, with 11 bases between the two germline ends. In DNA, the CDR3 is TGTGCCAGCAGCCCCGGGGGCGACACAGATACGCAGTATTTT. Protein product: CASSPGGDTDTQYF. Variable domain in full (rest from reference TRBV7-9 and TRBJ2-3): DTGVSQNPRHKITKRGQNVTFRCDPISEHNRLYWYRQTLGQGPEFLTYFQNEAQLEKSRLLSDRFSAERPKGSFSTLEIQRTEQGDSAMYLCASSPGGDTDTQYFGPGTRLTVL.

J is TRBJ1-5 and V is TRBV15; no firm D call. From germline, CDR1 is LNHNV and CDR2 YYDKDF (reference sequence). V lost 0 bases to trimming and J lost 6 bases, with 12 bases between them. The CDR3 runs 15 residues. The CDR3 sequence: CATSRDMVYRQPQHF. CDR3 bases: TGTGCCACCAGCAGAGATATGGTGTATCGTCAGCCCCAGCATTTT. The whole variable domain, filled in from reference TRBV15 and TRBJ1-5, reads DAMVIQNPRYQVTQFGKPVTLSCSQTLNHNVMYWYQQKSSQAPKLLFHYYDKDFNNEADTPDNFQSRRPNTSFCFLDIRSPGLGDTAMYLCATSRDMVYRQPQHFGDGTRLSIL.

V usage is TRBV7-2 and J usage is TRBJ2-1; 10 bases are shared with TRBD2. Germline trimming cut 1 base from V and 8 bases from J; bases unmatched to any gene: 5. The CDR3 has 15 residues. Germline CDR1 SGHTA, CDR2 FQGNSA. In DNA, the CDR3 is TGTGCCAGCAGCTTAGGGGCTAGCGGGAGTTATGAGCAGTTCTTC. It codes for CASSLGASGSYEQFF.

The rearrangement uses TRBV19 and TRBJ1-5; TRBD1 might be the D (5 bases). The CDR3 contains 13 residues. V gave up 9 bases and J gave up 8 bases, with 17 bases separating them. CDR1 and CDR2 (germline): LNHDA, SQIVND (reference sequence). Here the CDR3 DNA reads TGTGCCAGCAGTCATGGCAGGGAAAAGCCCCAGCATTTT. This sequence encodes CASSHGREKPQHF.

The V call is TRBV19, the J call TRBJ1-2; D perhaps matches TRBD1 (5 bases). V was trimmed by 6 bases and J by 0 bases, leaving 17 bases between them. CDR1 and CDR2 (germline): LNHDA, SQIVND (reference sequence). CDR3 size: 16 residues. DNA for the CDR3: TGTGCCAGTAGGATACCGACGACAGTAACTAACTATGGCTACACCTTC. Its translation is CASRIPTTVTNYGYTF.

This CDR3 is CASIPDREILQIQYF. The CDR3 nucleotides read TGTGCCAGCATCCCGGACAGGGAGATTTTGCAAATACAGTACTTC. The chain is built from TRBV21-1 and TRBJ2-7; TRBD1 is taken as the D call from the table, unchecked against the DNA. TRBV21-1 is labeled a pseudogene. The CDR3 length is 15 residues.

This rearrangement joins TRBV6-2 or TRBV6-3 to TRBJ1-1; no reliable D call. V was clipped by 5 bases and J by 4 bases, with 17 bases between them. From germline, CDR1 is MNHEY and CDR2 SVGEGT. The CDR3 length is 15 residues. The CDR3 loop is CASSRSTTMGTEAFF. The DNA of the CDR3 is TGTGCCAGCAGTCGCTCGACGACCATGGGCACTGAAGCTTTCTTT.

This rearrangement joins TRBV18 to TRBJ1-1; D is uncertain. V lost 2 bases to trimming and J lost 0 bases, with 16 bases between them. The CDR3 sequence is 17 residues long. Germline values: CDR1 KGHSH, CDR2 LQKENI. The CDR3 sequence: CASSPSGTMSVNTEAFF. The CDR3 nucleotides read TGTGCCAGCTCACCATCCGGAACGATGTCCGTGAACACTGAAGCTTTCTTT.

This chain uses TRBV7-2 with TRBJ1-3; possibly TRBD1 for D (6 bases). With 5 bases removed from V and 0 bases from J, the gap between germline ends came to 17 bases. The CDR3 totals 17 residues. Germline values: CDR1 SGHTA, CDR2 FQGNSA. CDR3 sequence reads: CASSTHIGGASGNTIYF. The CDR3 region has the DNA TGTGCCAGCAGCACGCACATTGGGGGCGCCTCTGGAAACACCATATATTTT.

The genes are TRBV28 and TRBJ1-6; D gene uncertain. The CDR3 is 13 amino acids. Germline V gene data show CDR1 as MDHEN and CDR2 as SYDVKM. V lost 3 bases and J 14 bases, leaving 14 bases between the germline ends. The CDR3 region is CASSFPPGPTLHF. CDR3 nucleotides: TGTGCCAGCAGTTTTCCTCCCGGGCCCACCCTCCACTTT. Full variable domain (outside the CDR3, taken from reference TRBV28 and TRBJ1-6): DVKVTQSSRYLVKRTGEKVFLECVQDMDHENMFWYRQDPGLGLRLIYFSYDVKMKEKGDIPEGYSVSREKKERFSLILESASTNQTSMYLCASSFPPGPTLHFGNGTRLTVT.

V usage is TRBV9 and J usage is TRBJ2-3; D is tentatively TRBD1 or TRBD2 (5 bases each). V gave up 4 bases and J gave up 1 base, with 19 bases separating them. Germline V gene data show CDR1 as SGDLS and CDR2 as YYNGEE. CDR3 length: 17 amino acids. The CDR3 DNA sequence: TGTGCCAGCAGCACTAACCCCCGGGACCGAGGCACAGATACGCAGTATTTT. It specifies CASSTNPRDRGTDTQYF.

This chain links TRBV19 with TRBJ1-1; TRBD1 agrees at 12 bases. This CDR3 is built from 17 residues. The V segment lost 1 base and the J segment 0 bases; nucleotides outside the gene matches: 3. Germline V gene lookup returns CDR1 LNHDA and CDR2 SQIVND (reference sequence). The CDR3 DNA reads TGTGCCAGTAGTATAGGCCGGGACAGGGGGCTGAACACTGAAGCTTTCTTT. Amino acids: CASSIGRDRGLNTEAFF.

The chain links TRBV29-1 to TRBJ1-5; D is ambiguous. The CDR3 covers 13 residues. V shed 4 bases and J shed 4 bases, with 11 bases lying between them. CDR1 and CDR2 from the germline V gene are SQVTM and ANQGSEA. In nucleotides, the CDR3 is TGCAGCGTTGGGAGTCAGTTGAATCAGCCCCAGCATTTT. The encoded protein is CSVGSQLNQPQHF.

CDR3 in amino acids: CASSFRDTYNSPLHF. The CDR3 nucleotides read TGTGCCAGCAGTTTCCGGGACACCTATAATTCACCCCTCCACTTT. J is TRBJ1-6 and V is TRBV28; perhaps TRBD1 as D (6 bases). The V gene lost 3 bases and the J gene lost 2 bases, with 8 bases spanning the gap. The CDR3 covers 15 residues. Germline-derived CDR1 and CDR2 are MDHEN and SYDVKM.

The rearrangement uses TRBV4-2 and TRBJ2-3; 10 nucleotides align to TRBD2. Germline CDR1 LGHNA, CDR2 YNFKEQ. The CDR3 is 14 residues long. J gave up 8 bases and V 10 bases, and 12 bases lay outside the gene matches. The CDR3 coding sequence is TGTGCCACCACTGCAGCGGGGGGGCGAGGTACGCAGTATTTT. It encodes CATTAAGGRGTQYF.

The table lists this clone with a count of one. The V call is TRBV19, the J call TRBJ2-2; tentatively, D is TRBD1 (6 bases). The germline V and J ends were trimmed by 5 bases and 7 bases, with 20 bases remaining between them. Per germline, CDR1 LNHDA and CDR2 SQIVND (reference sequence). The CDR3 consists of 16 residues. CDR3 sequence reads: CASSPYDRPQGGELFF. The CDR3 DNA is TGTGCCAGTAGTCCCTACGACAGGCCTCAGGGCGGGGAGCTGTTTTTT.

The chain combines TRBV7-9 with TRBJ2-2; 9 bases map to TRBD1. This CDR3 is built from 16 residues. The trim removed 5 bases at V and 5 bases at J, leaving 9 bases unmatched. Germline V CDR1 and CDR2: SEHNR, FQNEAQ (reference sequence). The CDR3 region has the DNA TGTGCCAGCAGCCACATCGGACAGGGGACAACCGGGGAGCTGTTTTTT. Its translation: CASSHIGQGTTGELFF.

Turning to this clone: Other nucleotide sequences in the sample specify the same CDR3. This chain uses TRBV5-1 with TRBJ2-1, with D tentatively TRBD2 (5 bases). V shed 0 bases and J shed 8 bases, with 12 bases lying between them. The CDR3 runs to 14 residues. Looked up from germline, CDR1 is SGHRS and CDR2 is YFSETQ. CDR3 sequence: CASSLGGVGDEQFF. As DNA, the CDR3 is TGCGCCAGCAGCTTGGGGGGAGTTGGGGATGAGCAGTTCTTC.

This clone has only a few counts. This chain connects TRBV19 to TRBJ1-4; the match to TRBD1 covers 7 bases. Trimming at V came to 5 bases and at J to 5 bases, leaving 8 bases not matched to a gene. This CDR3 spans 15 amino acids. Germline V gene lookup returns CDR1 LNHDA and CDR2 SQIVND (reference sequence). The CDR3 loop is CASSSEDRWNEKLFF. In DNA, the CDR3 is TGTGCCAGTAGTTCAGAGGACAGGTGGAATGAAAAACTGTTTTTT.

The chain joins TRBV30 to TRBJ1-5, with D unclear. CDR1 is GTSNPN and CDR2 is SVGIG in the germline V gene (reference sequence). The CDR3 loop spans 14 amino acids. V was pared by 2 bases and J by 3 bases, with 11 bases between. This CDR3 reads CAWSHGDLNQPQHF. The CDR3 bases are TGTGCCTGGAGTCACGGCGACCTCAATCAGCCCCAGCATTTT. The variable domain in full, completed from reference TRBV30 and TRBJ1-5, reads SQTIHQWPATLVQPVGSPLSLECTVEGTSNPNLYWYRQAAGRGLQLLFYSVGIGQISSEVPQNLSASRPQDRQFILSSKKLLLSDSGFYLCAWSHGDLNQPQHFGDGTRLSIL.

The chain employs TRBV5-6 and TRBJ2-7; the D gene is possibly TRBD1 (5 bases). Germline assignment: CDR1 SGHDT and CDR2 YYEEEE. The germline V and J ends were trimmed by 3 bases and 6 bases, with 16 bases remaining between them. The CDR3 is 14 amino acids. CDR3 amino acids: CASSSLPWGSEQYF. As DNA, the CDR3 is TGTGCCAGCAGCTCCCTCCCATGGGGCAGCGAGCAGTACTTC.

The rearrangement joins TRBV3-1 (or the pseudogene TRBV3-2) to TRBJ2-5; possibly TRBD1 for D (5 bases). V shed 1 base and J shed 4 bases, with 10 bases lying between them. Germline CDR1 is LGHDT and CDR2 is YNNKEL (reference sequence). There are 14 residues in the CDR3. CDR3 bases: TGTGCCAGCAGCCAAGTCTGGGGCGGAGAGACCCAGTACTTC. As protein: CASSQVWGGETQYF.

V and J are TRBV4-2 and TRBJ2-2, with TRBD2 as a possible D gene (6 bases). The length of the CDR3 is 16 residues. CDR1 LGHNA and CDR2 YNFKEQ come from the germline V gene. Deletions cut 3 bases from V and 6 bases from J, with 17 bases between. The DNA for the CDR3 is TGTGCCAGCAGCCAGGGAGTCGCGGGAAGGTCCGGGGAGCTGTTTTTT. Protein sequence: CASSQGVAGRSGELFF.

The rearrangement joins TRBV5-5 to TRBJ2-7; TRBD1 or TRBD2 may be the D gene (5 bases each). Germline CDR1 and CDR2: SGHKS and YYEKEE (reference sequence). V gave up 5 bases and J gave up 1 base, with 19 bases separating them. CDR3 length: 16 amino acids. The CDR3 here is CASRLTGTGPSYEQYF. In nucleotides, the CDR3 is TGTGCCAGCAGACTGACCGGGACGGGACCTTCCTACGAGCAGTACTTC.

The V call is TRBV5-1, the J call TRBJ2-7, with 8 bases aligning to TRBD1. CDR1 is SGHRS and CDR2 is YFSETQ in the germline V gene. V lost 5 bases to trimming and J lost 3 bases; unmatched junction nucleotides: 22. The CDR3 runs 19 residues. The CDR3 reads CASRAQTGEAASAYYEQYF. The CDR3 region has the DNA TGCGCCAGCAGGGCCCAGACAGGGGAGGCAGCTAGCGCATACTACGAGCAGTACTTC.

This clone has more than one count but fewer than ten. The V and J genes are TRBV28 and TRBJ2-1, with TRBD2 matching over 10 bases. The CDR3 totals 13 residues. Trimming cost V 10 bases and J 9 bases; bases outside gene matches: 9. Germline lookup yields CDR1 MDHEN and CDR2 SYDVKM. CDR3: CAIQRGGQAEQFF. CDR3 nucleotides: TGTGCCATCCAGCGGGGGGGCCAGGCTGAGCAGTTCTTC.

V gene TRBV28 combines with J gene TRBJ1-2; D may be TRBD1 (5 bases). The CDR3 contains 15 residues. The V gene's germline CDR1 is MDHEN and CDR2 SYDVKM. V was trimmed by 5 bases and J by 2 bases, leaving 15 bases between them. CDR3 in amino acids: CASSPASDRNYGYTF. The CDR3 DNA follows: TGTGCCAGCAGTCCCGCCTCCGACAGAAACTATGGCTACACCTTC.